This TCR beta chain came from a study of blood T cell repertoires in COVID-19. Study as a whole: The study drew acute and convalescent COVID-19 samples from the United States, Italy and Spain.

Individuals drawn from 20 to 30 US areas were about 18 to 90 years old. Allocation to cohorts depended on clinical history reported by the participants. Two negative PCRs, clearance, or symptom resolution were required of recovered Cohort 3 donors. Clones were read by immunoSEQ multiplex PCR, and TCRdb kept only the in-frame ones, dropping some. The top ten clones hold roughly 2% of a sample with 280,000 or so clones, approximately 83% of them seen once. Germline V gene data show CDR1 as MNHEY and CDR2 as SVGAGI. Trimming took off 6 bases at V and 3 bases at J, with 15 bases between the two ends. CDR3 length equals 14 residues.

The specimen sequenced was PBMCs or T cells enriched from blood (not recorded which). The V call is TRBV6-5, the J call TRBJ2-7; possibly TRBD2 for D (6 bases). The source of this sequence is a man aged 25-45 years who had recovered from COVID-19. CDR3 coding DNA: TGTGCCAGCAGCACCGGGACTGAGGACTACGAGCAGTACTTC. This codes for CASSTGTEDYEQYF.